Listed below are T cell receptor beta chains from one sample, sequenced in a study of T cells after yellow fever vaccination. TCRdb reanalysed the 5' RACE reads using MiXCR and keeps one entry per CDR3 protein. The sample contains approximately 610,000 distinct CDR3 sequences, about a sixth of which appear only once. The sequences come from PBMCs, collected about 5 days after the first yellow fever vaccination. These receptors were obtained from a man aged 18 to 29 who received the YFV17D yellow fever vaccine. Each CDR3 is given with its conserved first and last residue.

j_gene	v_gene	CDR3aa
TRBJ2-7	TRBV25-1	CASSEWGVQYF
TRBJ1-1	TRBV20-1	CSAPDGQYTEAFF
TRBJ1-2	TRBV6-1	CASSTPAGNYGYTF
TRBJ2-3	TRBV15	CATSIPLGQSGGTDTQYF
TRBJ2-2	TRBV20-1	CSARVPGSTGELFF
TRBJ2-1	TRBV10-3	CAIRTGLAVDNEQFF
TRBJ1-5	TRBV24-1	CATSALPGGQPQHF
TRBJ2-5	TRBV5-1	CASSTGSAGQETQYF
TRBJ2-5	TRBV4-1	CASSQDLLGRDREETQYF
TRBJ1-6	TRBV6-1	CASRGTGMYSPLHF
TRBJ2-3	TRBV5-1	CASSWVGLSSDTQYF
TRBJ2-7	TRBV6-5	CASSYGGSEQYF
TRBJ1-2	TRBV4-3	CASSPIRQGFVYGYTF
TRBJ2-2	TRBV7-2	CASSLRLGRNTGELFF
TRBJ1-6	TRBV19	CASSMVARSPLHF
TRBJ1-1	TRBV6-2/TRBV6-3	CHPHPPGRDKAFF
TRBJ2-5	TRBV20-1	CSARAPPPDQYF
TRBJ1-2	TRBV4-3	CASSQPQGYGYTF
TRBJ2-3	TRBV5-1	CASSHPTGPDTQYF
TRBJ2-3	TRBV7-2	CASSPRASNTDTQYF
TRBJ2-3	TRBV5-1	CASREGQNTDTQYF
TRBJ1-2	TRBV11-2	CASRIGLGVGPNYGYTF
TRBJ2-7	TRBV5-5	CASRWGTGYEQYF
TRBJ1-1	TRBV4-1	CASSETPVPEPNTEAFF
TRBJ1-3	TRBV4-3	CASSQDWSGNTIYF
TRBJ2-7	TRBV7-9	CASSYRDAPYEQYF
TRBJ1-1	TRBV7-9	CASSPVFGVEAFF